The clone carrying this T cell receptor beta chain was detected many times. V gave up 5 bases and J gave up 7 bases; unmatched junction bases: 5. The CDR3 contains 15 residues. Looked up from germline, CDR1 is LGHNT and CDR2 is FRNRAP. This entry comes from a study of metastatic and nonmetastatic thyroid tumors. Study processing details: A classifier for distant metastasis in papillary thyroid cancer was constructed using CDR3 differences observed across clinicopathological groups. TCRdb reassembled clones from the PCR reads with MiXCR. V and J calls and clone size were set by TCRdb, not the authors. The sample has 85,000 to 100,000 clones; over 9.5% are singletons. The entire patient cohort was treatment-naive prior to thyroid surgery.

The source of this sequence is a female donor with papillary thyroid cancer or a benign thyroid nodule (not recorded which). Some clones in this sample may be carry-over from other donors' samples. The sample comprised blood. The J gene is TRBJ2-1, the V gene TRBV12-5; 13 bases are a match to TRBD2. Here the CDR3 DNA reads TGTGCTAGTGGTCCCACTAGCGGGAGGGTTAATGAGCAGTTCTTC. Translation: CASGPTSGRVNEQFF.